This T cell receptor (beta chain) was documented in a study of T cell repertoires in cytomegalovirus infection. About the study: It was the public TCR beta signatures that indicated both CMV infection and matching HLA type. The study's findings and limits: There were HLA-C-restricted CMV-specific TCR beta clonotypes dominating the ex vivo response.

The trim removed 4 bases at V and 8 bases at J, leaving 9 bases unmatched. The CDR3 is 15 amino acids. Germline V gene data show CDR1 as SGHAT and CDR2 as FQNNGV. Via MiXCR, TCRdb re-called the reads, giving one row per CDR3 protein. The table has about 190,000 distinct CDR3 sequences, 28% seen once. This clonotype was recorded at least ten times. Antigen unknown. The receptor's source is a human donor in good health (CMV status not recorded). Some clones in this sample may be carry-over from other donors' samples. The chain combines TRBV11-2 with TRBJ1-4; the match to TRBD1 covers 8 bases. Material: PBMCs. Here the CDR3 DNA reads TGTGCCAGCAGCTCCTACAGGGGGAGAGAAGAAAAACTGTTTTTT. Encoded protein: CASSSYRGREEKLFF.